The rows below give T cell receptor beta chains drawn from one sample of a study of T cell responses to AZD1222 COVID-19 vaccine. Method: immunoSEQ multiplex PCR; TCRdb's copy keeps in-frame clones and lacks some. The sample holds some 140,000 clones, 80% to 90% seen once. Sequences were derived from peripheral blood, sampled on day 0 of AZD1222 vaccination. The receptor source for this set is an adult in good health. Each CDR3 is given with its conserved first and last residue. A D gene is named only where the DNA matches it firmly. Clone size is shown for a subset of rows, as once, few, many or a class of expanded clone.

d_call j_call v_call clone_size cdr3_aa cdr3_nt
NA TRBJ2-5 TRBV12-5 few CASKDQETQYF TGTGCTAGTAAGGATCAAGAGACCCAGTACTTC
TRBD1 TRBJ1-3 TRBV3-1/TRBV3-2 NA CASSQDSLIRTGEGNTIYF TGTGCCAGCAGCCAAGACTCTCTTATTAGGACAGGGGAAGGAAACACCATATATTTT
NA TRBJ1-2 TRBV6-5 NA CASSYKHGYTF TGTGCCAGCAGTTACAAGCACGGCTACACCTTC
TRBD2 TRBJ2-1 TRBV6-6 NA CASSPTLNGGSPRYEQFF TGTGCCAGCAGTCCCACCCTGAACGGGGGGTCCCCTCGGTATGAGCAGTTCTTC
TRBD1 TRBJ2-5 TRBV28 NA CASSPRTGEETQYF TGTGCCAGCAGCCCACGGACAGGGGAAGAGACCCAGTACTTC
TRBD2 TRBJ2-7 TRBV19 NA CASSTSGLAGVSEQYF TGTGCCAGTAGTACTTCAGGACTAGCGGGAGTATCCGAGCAGTACTTC
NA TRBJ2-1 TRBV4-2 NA CASSQEDGASYNEQFF TGTGCCAGCAGCCAAGAAGACGGCGCGTCCTACAATGAGCAGTTCTTC
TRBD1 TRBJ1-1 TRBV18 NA CASSRDRNTEAFF TGTGCCAGCTCACGGGACAGAAACACTGAAGCTTTCTTT
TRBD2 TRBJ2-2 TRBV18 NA CASSPQREGRGGELFF TGTGCCAGCTCACCTCAGCGGGAAGGTCGCGGCGGGGAGCTGTTTTTT
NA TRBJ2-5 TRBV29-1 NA CSARRGTAQETQYF TGCAGCGCCCGACGGGGGACAGCTCAAGAGACCCAGTACTTC
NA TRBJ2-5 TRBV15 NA CATSFEGGLETQYF TGTGCCACCAGCTTTGAGGGGGGCTTAGAGACCCAGTACTTC
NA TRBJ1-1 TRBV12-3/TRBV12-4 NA CASSWVGGEAFF TGTGCCAGCAGTTGGGTTGGGGGGGAAGCTTTCTTT
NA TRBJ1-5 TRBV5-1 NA CASSLGAGQPQHF TGCGCCAGCAGCTTGGGCGCGGGTCAGCCCCAGCATTTT
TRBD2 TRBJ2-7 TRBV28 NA CASSFGGVSSYEQYF TGTGCCAGCAGTTTTGGGGGGGTTAGCTCCTACGAGCAGTACTTC
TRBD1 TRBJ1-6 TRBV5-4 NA CASSVGQPSPLHF TGTGCCAGCAGCGTGGGACAGCCTTCACCCCTCCACTTT
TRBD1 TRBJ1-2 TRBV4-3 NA CASSQSSGTGYYGYTF TGCGCCAGCAGCCAGTCATCCGGGACAGGGTATTATGGCTACACCTTC
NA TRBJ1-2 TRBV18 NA CASVGGNYNYGYTF TGTGCCAGCGTCGGGGGGAACTACAACTATGGCTACACCTTC
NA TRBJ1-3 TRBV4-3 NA CASSPRVNSGNTIYF TGCGCCAGCAGCCCCAGGGTCAACTCTGGAAACACCATATATTTT
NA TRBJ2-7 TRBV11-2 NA CASSLNSLAYSYEQYF TGTGCCAGCAGCTTAAATTCCTTGGCTTATTCCTACGAGCAGTACTTC
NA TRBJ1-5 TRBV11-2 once CASSLDRGSQPQHF TGTGCCAGCAGCTTAGACAGGGGAAGTCAGCCCCAGCATTTT
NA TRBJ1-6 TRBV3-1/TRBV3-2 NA CASSQSRVSPLHF TGTGCCAGCAGCCAATCCAGGGTTTCACCCCTCCACTTT
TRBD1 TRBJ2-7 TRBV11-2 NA CASSLGWTGDPYEQYF TGTGCCAGCAGCTTAGGGTGGACAGGGGACCCCTACGAGCAGTACTTC
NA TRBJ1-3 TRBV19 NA CASSIAAEGNTIYF TGTGCCAGTAGTATAGCGGCCGAGGGAAACACCATATATTTT